These 30 T cell receptor beta chains were sequenced from one sample in a study of metastatic and nonmetastatic thyroid tumors. TCRdb re-called clones via MiXCR from the PCR reads. Among about 28,000 clones listed, around 20% were seen once. All patients reached thyroid surgery having received no treatment beforehand. The sequenced sample consisted of blood. The receptors come from a female donor with papillary thyroid cancer or a benign thyroid nodule (not recorded which). Some clones in this sample may be carry-over from other donors' samples.

This clone has a count of ten or more. The chain recombines TRBV12-3 or TRBV12-4 with TRBJ1-2; a possible D gene is TRBD1 (5 bases). Trimming shortened V by 5 bases and J by 0 bases, and 16 bases separated the two germline ends. The CDR3 runs 16 residues. The CDR3 region is CASSNYGTVANYGYTF. DNA of the CDR3: TGTGCCAGCAGTAATTACGGGACCGTAGCTAACTATGGCTACACCTTC.

The chain combines TRBV5-1 with TRBJ2-3, with D unresolved. The CDR3 loop spans 12 amino acids. Germline values: CDR1 SGHRS, CDR2 YFSETQ. V was trimmed by 4 bases and J by 1 base, leaving 4 bases between them. The CDR3 sequence is CASSPRTDTQYF. The CDR3 DNA follows: TGCGCCAGCAGCCCCCGCACAGATACGCAGTATTTT.

The rearrangement links TRBV6-1 to TRBJ2-7, with 7 bases fitting TRBD2. CDR3 length: 13 amino acids. The J segment lost 2 bases and the V segment lost 9 bases, leaving 7 bases of the junction unmatched. The germline CDR1 and CDR2 sequences are MNHNS and SASEGT. The CDR3 coding sequence is TGTGCCAGTACCGGGGGGAACCCCTACGAGCAGTACTTC. This translates into CASTGGNPYEQYF.

This clone was counted many times. The V and J genes are TRBV5-1 and TRBJ1-1; 7 nucleotides align to TRBD1. V trimming: 4 bases; J trimming: 2 bases; junction bases outside the gene matches: 8. Germline values: CDR1 SGHRS, CDR2 YFSETQ. The CDR3 is 15 amino acids. Here the CDR3 DNA reads TGCGCCAGCAGCCGGACGGGACAGTTCAACACTGAAGCTTTCTTT. Protein sequence: CASSRTGQFNTEAFF.

This clone was counted at least ten times. The chain is built from TRBV7-9 and TRBJ2-4; 9 bases map to TRBD1. V dropped 7 bases and J dropped 7; count of bases not matched to a gene: 8. The CDR3 has 14 amino acids. Germline V gene data show CDR1 as SEHNR and CDR2 as FQNEAQ (reference sequence). The CDR3 reads CASNPGQGRNIQYF. Here the CDR3 DNA reads TGTGCCAGCAACCCCGGACAGGGGAGGAACATTCAGTACTTC. Variable domain in full (rest from reference TRBV7-9 and TRBJ2-4): DTGVSQNPRHKITKRGQNVTFRCDPISEHNRLYWYRQTLGQGPEFLTYFQNEAQLEKSRLLSDRFSAERPKGSFSTLEIQRTEQGDSAMYLCASNPGQGRNIQYFGAGTRLSVL.

This clone was recorded only once. This chain uses TRBV30 with TRBJ1-1; no firm D call. Germline V lookup: CDR1 GTSNPN, CDR2 SVGIG (reference sequence). Trimming stripped 8 bases from V and 0 bases from J, with 10 bases between. The CDR3 contains 12 residues. The CDR3: CAGGNMNTEAFF. Here the CDR3 DNA reads TGTGCCGGAGGTAACATGAACACTGAAGCTTTCTTT.

This sequence joins TRBV6-2 or TRBV6-3 and TRBJ1-1; 7 bases map to TRBD1. The germline V gene encodes CDR1 MNHEY and CDR2 SVGEGT. There are 14 residues in the CDR3. V lost 1 base, J lost 4 bases, and 3 bases stayed unmatched. The CDR3 region is CASSYYWTGTEAFF. DNA for the CDR3: TGTGCCAGCAGTTACTATTGGACAGGCACTGAAGCTTTCTTT.

The rearrangement links TRBV5-1 to TRBJ2-1; TRBD2 agrees at 7 bases. Germline values: CDR1 SGHRS, CDR2 YFSETQ. CDR3 size: 16 residues. Trimming took 3 bases from V and 7 from J; bases not matched to a gene: 13. This CDR3 is CASSWGGRTSFNEQFF. The CDR3, as DNA: TGCGCCAGCAGCTGGGGGGGAAGGACTAGTTTTAATGAGCAGTTCTTC.

The sample holds a few counts of this clone. The genes are TRBV11-2 and TRBJ2-3; 13 bases fit TRBD2. Germline assignment: CDR1 SGHAT and CDR2 FQNNGV. The CDR3 has 18 amino acids. V gave up 0 bases and J gave up 5 bases; unmatched junction bases: 8. This chain's CDR3 is CASSLDQLAGGPGDTQYF. In DNA, the CDR3 is TGTGCCAGCAGCTTAGATCAACTAGCGGGGGGGCCTGGAGATACGCAGTATTTT.

This clone is judged medium-sized. The chain carries TRBV28 and TRBJ2-3, with 7 bases lining up with TRBD2. This CDR3 contains 16 residues. Germline loops: CDR1 MDHEN, CDR2 SYDVKM. Trimming removed 2 bases from V and 8 bases from J; junction bases left unmatched: 13. In nucleotides, the CDR3 is TGTGCCAGCAGTTTACCCTCTAGCGGCAGCAGCGGTACGCAGTATTTT. The encoded protein is CASSLPSSGSSGTQYF.

By sample fraction, this clone is medium-sized (0.01 to 0.1%). V and J are TRBV28 and TRBJ2-1; 8 bases align to TRBD2. Trimming cost V 2 bases and J 3 bases; bases outside gene matches: 12. Germline V CDR1 and CDR2: MDHEN, SYDVKM. The length of the CDR3 is 18 residues. CDR3 bases: TGTGCCAGCAGTTTACCCCGACCCTTAGCGGGGAGCTACAATGAGCAGTTCTTC. Protein: CASSLPRPLAGSYNEQFF.

About this clone: The same CDR3 is also encoded by other DNA sequences in this sample. The CDR3 sequence is CASSLGADNTEAFF. The CDR3 DNA is TGTGCCAGCAGCTTAGGAGCAGACAACACTGAAGCTTTCTTT. The rearrangement uses TRBV11-2 and TRBJ1-1; D is uncertain. The CDR3 is 14 residues long. The V gene lost 1 base and the J gene lost 2 bases, with 8 bases spanning the gap. In germline, CDR1 is SGHAT, CDR2 FQNNGV.

The V and J genes are TRBV3-1 and TRBJ2-5, with 9 positions matching TRBD1. With V trimmed by 4 bases and J by 0 bases, 9 bases remained unmatched. Germline assignment: CDR1 LGHDT and CDR2 YNNKEL (reference sequence). The CDR3 consists of 17 residues. The CDR3 is CASSPSGQGAYQETQYF. The CDR3, as DNA: TGTGCCAGCAGCCCTTCGGGACAGGGAGCGTACCAAGAGACCCAGTACTTC.

This clone has only a few counts. The V gene is TRBV5-4, the J gene TRBJ1-1; TRBD1 aligns across 9 bases. Germline V gene sequence: CDR1 SGHNT, CDR2 YYREEE (reference sequence). V trimming: 2 bases; J trimming: 2 bases; junction bases outside the gene matches: 7. The CDR3 loop spans 16 amino acids. The CDR3 DNA sequence: TGTGCCAGCAGCTTTGGTGGACAGGGGTCTAACACTGAAGCTTTCTTT. Translation gives CASSFGGQGSNTEAFF.

This clone has more than one count but fewer than ten. The V call is TRBV12-3 or TRBV12-4, the J call TRBJ2-2; 10 bases are shared with TRBD1. The ends lost 6 bases at V and 5 bases at J; junction bases unmatched: 6. The length of the CDR3 is 15 residues. CDR3 residues: CASRPRQGATGELFF. The CDR3 DNA sequence: TGTGCCAGCAGACCAAGACAGGGGGCAACCGGGGAGCTGTTTTTT.

This clone has a count of ten or more. The CDR3 DNA reads as TGTGCCAGCAGCTTAGATTTAGAAACCGCAACTAATGAAAAACTGTTTTTT. Its protein product is CASSLDLETATNEKLFF. This chain joins TRBV7-2 and TRBJ1-4; no reliable D call. The V gene's germline CDR1 is SGHTA and CDR2 FQGNSA. CDR3 length: 17 amino acids. Trimming left V 1 base short and J 0 bases short, with 12 bases between.

The chain has TRBV19 and TRBJ2-6; D is possibly TRBD2 (5 bases). Per germline, CDR1 LNHDA and CDR2 SQIVND (reference sequence). Deletions cut 7 bases from V and 2 bases from J, with 18 bases between. CDR3 length equals 17 residues. CDR3 sequence: CASKKWEHNTGANVLTF. The DNA for the CDR3 is TGTGCCAGTAAGAAATGGGAGCACAACACTGGGGCCAACGTCCTGACTTTC. Combining the CDR3 with reference TRBV19 and TRBJ2-6 gives the whole variable domain DGGITQSPKYLFRKEGQNVTLSCEQNLNHDAMYWYRQDPGQGLRLIYYSQIVNDFQKGDIAEGYSVSREKKESFPLTVTSAQKNPTAFYLCASKKWEHNTGANVLTFGAGSRLTVL.

The chain is built from TRBV2 and TRBJ1-2, with TRBD1 matching 9 bases. Trimming at V came to 0 bases and at J to 8 bases, leaving 10 bases not matched to a gene. The length of the CDR3 is 16 residues. Per germline, CDR1 SNHLY and CDR2 FYNNEI. The CDR3 nucleotides read TGTGCCAGCAGTGAAGCGCTTCGGGACAGGGTCCGAGGCTACACCTTC. Amino acids: CASSEALRDRVRGYTF.

This clone is labeled as medium-sized. The chain uses TRBV28 and TRBJ2-7; D remains ambiguous. V was shortened by 6 bases and J by 0 bases, with 6 bases between the two germline ends. The CDR3 is made up of 12 amino acids. Germline V gene data show CDR1 as MDHEN and CDR2 as SYDVKM. The CDR3 spells CASSPLSYEQYF. The CDR3 DNA reads as TGTGCCAGCAGCCCGCTCTCCTACGAGCAGTACTTC.

This clone appeared many times. The sample has other DNA sequences that encode this CDR3 too. The chain carries TRBV24-1 and TRBJ2-7, with D perhaps given as TRBD1 or TRBD2 (5 bases each). Trimming removed 4 bases at V and 2 bases at J, with 14 bases between. The CDR3 covers 15 residues. Germline CDR1 reads KGHDR; CDR2 reads SFDVKD. The CDR3: CATSDSRDRPYEQYF. Written as DNA, the CDR3 is TGTGCCACCAGTGACAGTCGGGACCGTCCCTACGAGCAGTACTTC.

This clone was seen repeatedly, ten times or more. The chain uses TRBV12-3 or TRBV12-4 and TRBJ2-7; 9 bases map to TRBD1. This CDR3 comprises 14 residues. J was trimmed by 7 bases and V by 5 bases; bases with no gene match: 9. The CDR3 protein is CASSLTGGRGEQYF. The CDR3 nucleotides are TGTGCCAGCAGTCTCACAGGGGGCCGGGGTGAGCAGTACTTC.

This clone occurred many times. The V gene is TRBV2, the J gene TRBJ2-6; TRBD2 matches 14 bases. This CDR3 contains 19 residues. V was pared by 3 bases and J by 4 bases, with 8 bases of the junction left unmatched. Germline values: CDR1 SNHLY, CDR2 FYNNEI. CDR3 DNA: TGTGCCAGCAGTGAGAAGGGACTAGCGGGAGCGGGAGGGGCCAACGTCCTGACTTTC. Amino acid sequence: CASSEKGLAGAGGANVLTF.

This clone was counted ten times or more. This chain links TRBV5-6 with TRBJ1-2; D unresolved. The V gene's germline CDR1 is SGHDT and CDR2 YYEEEE. The ends were cut back, 0 bases at V and 5 bases at J, with 2 bases in the middle. CDR3 length: 11 amino acids. CDR3 amino acids: CASSLGYGYTF. Here the CDR3 DNA reads TGTGCCAGCAGCTTGGGGTATGGCTACACCTTC.

The DNA for the CDR3 is TGTGCCAGCAGTAAGCCGGGACAGGGGGCTCGCGGGCAGTACTTC. Protein product: CASSKPGQGARGQYF. The gene calls are TRBV2 and TRBJ2-7; 12 bases map to TRBD1. Per germline, CDR1 SNHLY and CDR2 FYNNEI. The trim removed 5 bases at V and 9 bases at J, leaving 11 bases unmatched. This CDR3 region has 15 residues. The whole variable domain, remainder taken from reference TRBV2 and TRBJ2-7, is EPEVTQTPSHQVTQMGQEVILRCVPISNHLYFYWYRQILGQKVEFLVSFYNNEISEKSEIFDDQFSVERPDGSNFTLKIRSTKLEDSAMYFCASSKPGQGARGQYFGPGTRLTVT.

V gene TRBV10-3 combines with J gene TRBJ2-5; TRBD1 might be the D (5 bases). CDR1 and CDR2 from the germline V gene are ENHRY and SYGVKD. CDR3 length: 13 amino acids. The V and J ends lost 2 bases and 5 bases respectively, with 9 bases between them. In DNA form, the CDR3 reads TGTGCCATCAGTGAGACCAGGGTGGAGACCCAGTACTTC. This gives the protein CAISETRVETQYF.

This clone is medium-sized (0.01 to 0.1%). The chain carries TRBV27 and TRBJ2-1; 9 bases map to TRBD1. Germline CDR1 is MNHEY and CDR2 is SMNVEV (reference sequence). CDR3 length: 16 amino acids. V lost 6 bases to trimming and J lost 6 bases; unmatched junction nucleotides: 12. The CDR3 nucleotides read TGTGCCAGCAGCCCTTTCGGGACAGGGCTAGCCAATGAGCAGTTCTTC. Its translation is CASSPFGTGLANEQFF.

This clone was picked up many times. A much larger clone lies one base from this, so it may be a read error. Additional DNA sequences in this sample encode the identical CDR3. The J gene is TRBJ2-7, the V gene TRBV12-5; tentatively, D is TRBD1 (6 bases). The CDR3 is 14 amino acids. Germline V gives CDR1 LGHNT, CDR2 FRNRAP. The germline V and J ends were trimmed by 5 bases and 1 base, with 12 bases remaining between them. Here the CDR3 reads CASGPKDRSYEQYF. The CDR3 DNA sequence: TGTGCTAGTGGTCCGAAAGACAGGTCCTACGAGCAGTACTTC.

With regard to this clone: A much larger clone is a single base away; this may be a read error. The chain employs TRBV19 and TRBJ1-4; D is undetermined. Germline loops: CDR1 LNHDA, CDR2 SQIVND (reference sequence). The V end was cut by 5 bases, the J end by 0 bases, with 13 bases between. CDR3 size: 16 residues. For the CDR3, the DNA is TGTGCCAGTAGTCCTTGGACCGTTGCAACTAATGAAAAACTGTTTTTT. Encoded protein: CASSPWTVATNEKLFF.

The chain is built from TRBV14 and TRBJ2-3; D remains unclear. CDR3 length: 12 amino acids. Germline-derived CDR1 and CDR2 are SGHDN and FVKESK. V was cut by 5 bases and J by 9 bases, with 12 bases left in between. In nucleotides, the CDR3 is TGTGCCAGCAGCTCAAATAGGGTGACGCAGTATTTT. Translated, it gives CASSSNRVTQYF.

This clone was found many times. V and J are TRBV2 and TRBJ1-2; D gene unclear. The length of the CDR3 is 12 residues. The V end lost 7 bases, the J end lost 2 bases, and 8 bases lay between the germline ends. CDR1 and CDR2 (germline): SNHLY, FYNNEI. In DNA form, the CDR3 reads TGTGCCAGCATGGTCCCCAACTATGGCTACACCTTC. Translated: CASMVPNYGYTF.